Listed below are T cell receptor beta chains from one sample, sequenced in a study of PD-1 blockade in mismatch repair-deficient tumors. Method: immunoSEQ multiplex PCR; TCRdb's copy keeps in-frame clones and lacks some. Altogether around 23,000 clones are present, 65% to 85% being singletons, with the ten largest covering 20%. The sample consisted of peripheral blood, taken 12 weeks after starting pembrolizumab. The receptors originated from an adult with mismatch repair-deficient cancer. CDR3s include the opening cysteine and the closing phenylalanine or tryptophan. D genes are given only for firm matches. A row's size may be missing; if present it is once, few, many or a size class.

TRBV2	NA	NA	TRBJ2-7	CASSEPGHYEQYF	TGTGCCAGCAGTGAACCAGGACACTACGAGCAGTACTTC
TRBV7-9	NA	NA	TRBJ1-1	CASSTQGYTEAFF	TGTGCCAGCAGCACCCAGGGCTACACTGAAGCTTTCTTT
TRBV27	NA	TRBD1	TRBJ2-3	CASSLGVQGDTQYF	TGTGCCAGCAGTTTAGGAGTACAGGGGGATACGCAGTATTTT
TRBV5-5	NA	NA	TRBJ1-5	CASSFSGASGNQPQHF	TGTGCCAGCAGCTTTAGTGGGGCTTCGGGCAATCAGCCCCAGCATTTT
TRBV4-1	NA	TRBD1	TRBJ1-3	CASSLDRGAGNTIYF	TGCGCCAGCAGCCTGGACAGGGGAGCTGGAAACACCATATATTTT
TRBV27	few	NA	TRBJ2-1	CATREAYYNEQFF	TGTGCCACCAGAGAGGCTTACTACAATGAGCAGTTCTTC
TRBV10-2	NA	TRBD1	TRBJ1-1	CASSKGQGNTEAFF	TGCGCCAGCAGTAAGGGACAGGGGAACACTGAAGCTTTCTTT
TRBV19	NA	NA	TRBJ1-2	CASRLEANPSNYGYTF	TGTGCCAGTAGACTTGAGGCGAATCCCTCTAACTATGGCTACACCTTC
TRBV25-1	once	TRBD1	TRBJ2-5	CASSETGTGQETQYF	TGTGCCAGCAGTGAAACCGGGACAGGACAAGAGACCCAGTACTTC
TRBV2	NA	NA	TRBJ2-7	CASSESGASYEQYF	TGTGCCAGCAGTGAGTCAGGGGCTTCCTACGAGCAGTACTTC
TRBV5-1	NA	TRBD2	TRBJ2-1	CASSFSGTSAYNEQFF	TGCGCCAGCAGCTTTAGTGGGACTAGCGCCTACAATGAGCAGTTCTTC
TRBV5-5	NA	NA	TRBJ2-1	CASSLVTGASYNEQFF	TGTGCCAGCAGCTTGGTTACGGGAGCCTCCTACAATGAGCAGTTCTTC
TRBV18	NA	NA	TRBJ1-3	CASSPPRVDTIYF	TGTGCCAGCTCACCACCCAGGGTGGACACCATATATTTT
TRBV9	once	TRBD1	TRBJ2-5	CASSGDRGLQETQYF	TGTGCCAGCAGCGGCGACAGGGGGCTCCAAGAGACCCAGTACTTC
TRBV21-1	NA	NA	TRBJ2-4	CASSQPGGKAKNIQYF	TGTGCCAGCAGCCAGCCAGGGGGCAAGGCCAAAAACATTCAGTACTTC
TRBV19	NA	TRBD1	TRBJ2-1	CASMGTGTGVSYNEQFF	TGTGCCAGTATGGGAACCGGGACAGGGGTTTCCTACAATGAGCAGTTCTTC
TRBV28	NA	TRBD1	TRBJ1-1	CASSLYMIPGLAGGDTEAFF	TGTGCCAGCAGTTTGTATATGATCCCCGGGTTAGCAGGGGGGGACACTGAAGCTTTCTTT
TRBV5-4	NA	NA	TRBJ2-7	CASSQGRQSYEQYF	TGCGCCAGCAGCCAAGGCCGACAGTCCTACGAGCAGTACTTC
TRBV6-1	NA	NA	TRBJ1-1	CASIEYRSMNTEAFF	TGTGCCAGCATCGAATACAGAAGTATGAACACTGAAGCTTTCTTT
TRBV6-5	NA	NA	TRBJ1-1	CASSYSGVNTEAFF	TGTGCCAGCAGTTACTCTGGAGTGAACACTGAAGCTTTCTTT
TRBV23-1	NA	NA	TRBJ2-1	CASSQSRRNEQFF	TGCGCCAGCAGTCAATCGCGCCGCAATGAGCAGTTCTTC
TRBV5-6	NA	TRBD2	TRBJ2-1	CASSLVEGTSGSSYNEQFF	TGTGCCAGCAGCTTGGTGGAGGGGACTAGCGGGAGCTCCTACAATGAGCAGTTCTTC
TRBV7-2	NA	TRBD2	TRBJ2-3	CASSLVRSGGTDTQYF	TGTGCCAGCAGCTTAGTAAGGAGCGGGGGCACAGATACGCAGTATTTT
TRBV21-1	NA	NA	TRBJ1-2	CASSNGRGPEPYGYTF	TGTGCCAGCAGCAACGGCCGTGGGCCTGAACCTTATGGCTACACCTTC
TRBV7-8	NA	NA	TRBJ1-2	CASSLALNYGYTF	TGTGCCAGCAGCTTAGCGCTCAACTATGGCTACACCTTC
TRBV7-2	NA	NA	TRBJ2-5	CASSLVVGAAQYF	TGTGCCAGCAGCTTAGTGGTGGGGGCGGCCCAGTACTTC
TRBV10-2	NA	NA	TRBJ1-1	CASSDLPAGGEAFF	TGCGCCAGCAGTGACCTCCCCGCGGGCGGTGAAGCTTTCTTT
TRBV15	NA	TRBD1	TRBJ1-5	CATSPTGYNQPQHF	TGTGCCACCAGCCCGACAGGGTACAATCAGCCCCAGCATTTT
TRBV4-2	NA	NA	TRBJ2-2	CASSQGYGELFF	TGTGCCAGCAGCCAAGGGTACGGGGAGCTGTTTTTT
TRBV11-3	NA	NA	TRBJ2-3	CASRRDPRGPSTDTQYF	TGTGCCAGCAGACGAGACCCCCGGGGCCCTAGCACAGATACGCAGTATTTT
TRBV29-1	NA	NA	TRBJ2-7	CSVEGAWQGGFREQYF	TGCAGCGTTGAGGGGGCTTGGCAGGGAGGGTTCAGGGAGCAGTACTTC
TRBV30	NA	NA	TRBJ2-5	CAWSGVSQETQYF	TGTGCCTGGAGTGGGGTATCCCAAGAGACCCAGTACTTC
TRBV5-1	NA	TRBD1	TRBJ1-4	CASSAGQGNEKLFF	TGCGCCAGCAGCGCTGGACAGGGTAATGAAAAACTGTTTTTT
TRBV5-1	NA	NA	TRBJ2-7	CASSSGPALNYEQYF	TGCGCCAGCAGCTCAGGGCCAGCTCTTAACTACGAGCAGTACTTC
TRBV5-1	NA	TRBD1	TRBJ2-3	CASSYRDSRTDTQYF	TGCGCCAGCAGCTACCGGGACAGCCGCACAGATACGCAGTATTTT
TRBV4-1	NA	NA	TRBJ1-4	CASSQVLQGWDEGTKKLFF	TGCGCCAGCAGCCAAGTTCTACAGGGATGGGACGAGGGAACGAAAAAACTGTTTTTT
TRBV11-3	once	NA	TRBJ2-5	CASSTVRETQYF	TGTGCCAGCAGCACAGTGAGAGAGACCCAGTACTTC
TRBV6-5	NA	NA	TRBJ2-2	CASRFNTGELFF	TGTGCCAGCAGGTTTAACACCGGGGAGCTGTTTTTT
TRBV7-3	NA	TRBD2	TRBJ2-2	CASSPNSGRANTGELFF	TGTGCCAGCAGTCCCAATAGCGGGAGGGCGAACACCGGGGAGCTGTTTTTT
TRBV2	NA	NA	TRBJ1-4	CASSVQGTEKLFF	TGTGCCAGCAGTGTACAGGGTACTGAAAAACTGTTTTTT
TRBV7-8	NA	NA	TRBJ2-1	CASRVRGLLNNEQFF	TGTGCCAGCAGAGTTAGGGGACTCCTAAACAATGAGCAGTTCTTC
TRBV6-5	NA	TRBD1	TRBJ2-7	CASSATGTGSYEQYF	TGTGCCAGCAGCGCTACCGGGACAGGCTCCTACGAGCAGTACTTC
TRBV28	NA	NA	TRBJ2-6	CASSFGNSGANVLTF	TGTGCCAGCAGTTTTGGAAACTCTGGGGCCAACGTCCTGACTTTC
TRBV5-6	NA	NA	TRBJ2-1	CASSSTGRGEQFF	TGTGCCAGCAGCTCTACAGGGAGGGGTGAGCAGTTCTTC
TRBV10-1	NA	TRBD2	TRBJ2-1	CASRSGGPGNEQFF	TGCGCCAGCAGATCGGGAGGGCCAGGCAATGAGCAGTTCTTC
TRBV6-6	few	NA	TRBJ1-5	CASSYGAQPQHF	TGTGCCAGCAGTTACGGTGCTCAGCCCCAGCATTTT
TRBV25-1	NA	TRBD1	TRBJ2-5	CASSALDRQETQYF	TGTGCCAGCAGTGCCCTGGACAGGCAAGAGACCCAGTACTTC
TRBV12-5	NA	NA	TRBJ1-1	CASGQPRWAGGDTEAFF	TGTGCTAGTGGTCAACCCCGGTGGGCTGGAGGGGACACTGAAGCTTTCTTT
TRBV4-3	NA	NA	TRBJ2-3	CASSQDLWGGAGDTQYF	TGCGCCAGCAGCCAAGATCTTTGGGGGGGCGCGGGAGATACGCAGTATTTT
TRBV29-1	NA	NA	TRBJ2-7	CSVELDRDYEQYF	TGCAGCGTTGAACTAGACAGAGACTACGAGCAGTACTTC
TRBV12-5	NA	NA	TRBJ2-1	CASGLNRHNEQFF	TGTGCTAGTGGGCTCAACAGACACAATGAGCAGTTCTTC
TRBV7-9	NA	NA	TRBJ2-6	CASSANSGGDHTGANVLTF	TGTGCCAGCAGCGCCAACTCGGGGGGCGATCACACTGGGGCCAACGTCCTGACTTTC
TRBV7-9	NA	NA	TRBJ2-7	CASSLGRGYEQYF	TGTGCCAGCAGCTTAGGCAGGGGCTACGAGCAGTACTTC
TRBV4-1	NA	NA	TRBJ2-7	CASSLTDVSGYSSYEQYF	TGCGCCAGCAGCCTTACAGACGTTAGCGGTTATAGCTCCTACGAGCAGTACTTC